What follows are 26 T cell receptor beta chains derived from one specimen sequenced in a study of T cells in women clearing cervical HPV infection. Some clones are missing from TCRdb's copy, which holds only in-frame ones; the method was immunoSEQ multiplex PCR. This table holds 48,000 or so clones. The sample comprised blood buffy coat. These receptors were taken from a woman between 18 and 70 years old with a cervical HPV16 infection that either progressed to CIN3+ or cleared (not recorded which).

Details on this clone: The read halts 3 residues ahead of the CDR3 end, with the missing end drawn from the germline J gene. V gene TRBV12-3 or TRBV12-4 combines with J gene TRBJ2-1; 9 positions match TRBD2. With 4 bases clipped from V and 2 bases from J, the junction kept 6 bases outside the gene matches. The CDR3 has 16 amino acids. The CDR3 loop reads CASSSIAGVPYNEQFF. CDR3 DNA, as far as it was read: TGTGCCAGCAGTTCCATAGCGGGAGTGCCCTACAATGAG.

Comment on this clone: Sequencing ends 3 residues short of the CDR3 end; the germline J gene provides the rest. J is TRBJ2-1 and V is TRBV27; no reliable D call. V lost 3 bases to trimming and J lost 1 base, with 7 bases between them. This CDR3 has 14 amino acids. Germline lookup yields CDR1 MNHEY and CDR2 SMNVEV (reference sequence). The part of the CDR3 DNA that was read is TGTGCCAGCAGTTTTCTGAGGTCCTACAATGAG. Translated: CASSFLRSYNE. From start to end, the CDR3 is CASSFLRSYNEQFF.

As concerns this clone: The read comes to an end 3 residues before the CDR3 does, leaving the germline J gene to fill in the end. The rearrangement links TRBV5-1 to TRBJ2-7, with 7 bases fitting TRBD1. The CDR3 runs to 17 residues. With 0 bases clipped from V and 2 bases from J, the junction kept 11 bases outside the gene matches. CDR1 is SGHRS, CDR2 YFSETQ, per germline. CDR3 sequence: CASSLGGATGSTYEQYF. The sequenced part of the CDR3 DNA is TGCGCCAGCAGCTTGGGGGGTGCGACAGGGTCCACCTACGAG.

Regarding this clone: The DNA ends 3 residues before the CDR3 does, and the rest of the CDR3 is filled in from the germline J gene. The chain couples TRBV20-1 to TRBJ1-5, with unresolved D. The V gene's germline CDR1 is DFQATT and CDR2 SNEGSKA (reference sequence). The CDR3 is made up of 14 amino acids. Trimming pared 4 bases from V and 7 bases from J, leaving 17 bases between. CDR3 residues: CSATSLTGSQPQHF. The covered CDR3 bases are TGCAGTGCTACGTCGTTGACGGGTTCCCAGCCC.

To note about this clone: Coverage ceases 3 residues before the CDR3 finishes, and the germline J gene fills in the end. This chain uses TRBV5-1 with TRBJ2-1; 10 bases line up with TRBD2. V shed 1 base and J 4 bases; nucleotides not matched to a gene: 5. Per germline, CDR1 SGHRS and CDR2 YFSETQ. This CDR3 has 16 residues. The CDR3 sequence is CASSLTASGGYNEQFF. The DNA read from the CDR3 is TGCGCCAGCAGCTTGACGGCTAGCGGGGGATACAATGAG.

With respect to this clone: The DNA ends 3 residues before the CDR3 does, and the rest of the CDR3 is filled in from the germline J gene. The chain combines TRBV5-4 with TRBJ2-7; a possible D gene is TRBD1 (5 bases). This CDR3 is 12 amino acids long. Trimming removed 4 bases at V and 2 bases at J, with 7 bases between. Germline CDR1 reads SGHNT; CDR2 reads YYREEE (reference sequence). The covered CDR3 bases are TGTGCCAGCAGCCCAGGGACCTACGAG. Its translation: CASSPGTYE. The complete CDR3 protein is CASSPGTYEQYF.

In the case of this clone: Read sequence stops 3 residues before the CDR3 end, and the germline J gene provides the missing end. The rearrangement uses TRBV10-2 and TRBJ2-1, with 9 bases aligning to TRBD2. Per germline, CDR1 WSHSY and CDR2 SAAADI. Trimming took 6 bases from V and 7 from J; bases not matched to a gene: 10. This CDR3 is built from 15 residues. The sequenced CDR3 bases are TGCGCCAGCAGATGGCGGGAGGGCCCCAAGAATGAG. This encodes CASRWREGPKNE. The entire CDR3 protein reads CASRWREGPKNEQFF.

Worth noting for this clone: The read comes to an end 3 residues before the CDR3 does, leaving the germline J gene to fill in the end. The genes are TRBV2 and TRBJ2-3, with TRBD2 identical over 7 bases. The CDR3 has 15 amino acids. The V gene's germline CDR1 is SNHLY and CDR2 FYNNEI. Trimming at V came to 3 bases and at J to 0 bases, leaving 3 bases not matched to a gene. The sequenced part of the CDR3 DNA is TGTGCCAGCAGTGAGGCTAGCGGCAGCACAGATACG. Translating gives CASSEASGSTDT. From start to end, the CDR3 is CASSEASGSTDTQYF.

On this clone itself: The CDR3 goes on 3 residues after the read ends, and that part is filled in from the germline J gene. This rearrangement joins TRBV29-1 to TRBJ2-1, with 12 positions matching TRBD2. Trimming at V came to 4 bases and at J to 5 bases, leaving 9 bases not matched to a gene. Germline-derived CDR1 and CDR2 are SQVTM and ANQGSEA. This CDR3 comprises 16 residues. The chain's CDR3 is CSVGPFWTSGNNEQFF. The part of the CDR3 DNA that was read is TGCAGCGTTGGACCTTTCTGGACTAGCGGGAACAATGAG.

As concerns this clone: The read ends 3 residues early relative to the CDR3; the germline J gene fills the gap. The chain links TRBV5-4 to TRBJ2-7; 10 positions match TRBD1. The junction had 8 bases not matched to a gene; V was cut back by 5 bases and J by 6 bases. Germline CDR1 SGHNT, CDR2 YYREEE (reference sequence). This CDR3 has 14 amino acids. The CDR3 DNA, read in part, is TGTGCCAGCAGTCGGGACAGGGGTTCTCTCGAG. The encoded protein is CASSRDRGSLE. The CDR3 as a whole reads CASSRDRGSLEQYF.

CDR3 DNA (partial): TGTGCCACAACCGGGACAATACCCTACGAG. It specifies CATTGTIPYE. The entire CDR3 reads CATTGTIPYEQYF. This chain uses TRBV2 with TRBJ2-7; D perhaps matches TRBD1 (6 bases). The sequenced fragment ends 3 residues before the CDR3 boundary, so the rest is inferred from the germline J gene. The V end lost 10 bases, the J end lost 2 bases, and 15 bases lay between the germline ends. The CDR3 totals 13 residues. CDR1 and CDR2 from the germline V gene are SNHLY and FYNNEI.

Turning to this clone: The sequence runs out 3 residues before the end of the CDR3; the remainder is reconstructed from the germline J gene. This rearrangement joins TRBV7-6 to TRBJ2-7; 9 positions match TRBD1. CDR1 is SGHVS, CDR2 FNYEAQ, per germline. V dropped 5 bases and J dropped 3; count of bases not matched to a gene: 5. This CDR3 has 14 amino acids. The sequenced part of the CDR3 DNA is TGTGCCAGCAGCCGGGGACAGGGCAACTACGAG. This translates into CASSRGQGNYE. The CDR3 as a whole reads CASSRGQGNYEQYF.

About this clone itself: Read coverage stops 3 residues before the CDR3 terminus; the germline J gene supplies the remainder. V is TRBV6-2 or TRBV6-3 and J is TRBJ2-3; 8 positions match TRBD2. Germline loops: CDR1 MNHEY, CDR2 SVGEGT. CDR3 length: 17 amino acids. V shed 5 bases, J shed 6 bases, and the junction held 16 bases outside the gene matches. CDR3 protein: CASSKTGTRVVSDTQYF. The sequenced part of the CDR3 DNA is TGTGCCAGCAGTAAGACCGGGACTAGGGTGGTATCCGATACG.

A note on this clone: The CDR3 end lies 3 residues beyond the end of the read and is filled in from the germline J gene. V is TRBV2 and J is TRBJ2-5; 9 bases agree with TRBD1. In germline, CDR1 is SNHLY, CDR2 FYNNEI. Germline trimming cut 6 bases from V and 5 bases from J; bases unmatched to any gene: 4. The CDR3 loop spans 13 amino acids. Partial CDR3 DNA: TGTGCCAGCAGGGACAGGGGACGGGAGACC. This encodes CASRDRGRET. The entire CDR3 reads CASRDRGRETQYF.

In the case of this clone: The read ends 3 residues before the CDR3 terminus; that terminus is restored from the germline J gene. V and J are TRBV28 and TRBJ2-7; maybe TRBD2 (5 bases). Germline values: CDR1 MDHEN, CDR2 SYDVKM. CDR3 length equals 13 residues. Trimming took 3 bases from V and 2 from J, leaving 8 bases between them. CDR3 loop: CASSLRATYEQYF. CDR3 DNA, as far as it was read: TGTGCCAGCAGTTTGAGGGCCACCTACGAG.

Comments on this clone: The sequence runs out 3 residues before the end of the CDR3; the remainder is reconstructed from the germline J gene. The gene calls are TRBV2 and TRBJ2-7, with 8 nucleotides matching TRBD1. The CDR3 has 15 amino acids. Germline lookup yields CDR1 SNHLY and CDR2 FYNNEI. V trimming: 5 bases; J trimming: 3 bases; junction bases outside the gene matches: 9. The CDR3 sequence: CASSSGQALGYEQYF. The part of the CDR3 DNA that was read is TGTGCCAGCAGTTCGGGACAGGCCTTGGGCTACGAG.

CDR3 DNA, as far as it was read: TGCAGCGCGACTAGCGGGACCTACAATGAG. Amino acids: CSATSGTYNE. The CDR3 reads in full as CSATSGTYNEQFF. The V gene is TRBV29-1, the J gene TRBJ2-1, with 11 bases aligning to TRBD2. The CDR3 extends 3 residues past the end of the read, so its final part is completed from the germline J gene. The junction had 1 base not matched to a gene; V was cut back by 7 bases and J by 2 bases. The CDR3 loop spans 13 amino acids. Germline V CDR1 and CDR2: SQVTM, ANQGSEA.

The part of the CDR3 DNA that was read is TGCGCCAGCAGCTTGGCAGGTTTTAACACTGAA. It is translated as CASSLAGFNTE. The whole CDR3 protein reads CASSLAGFNTEAFF. The chain uses TRBV5-1 and TRBJ1-1; D uncertain. The read falls 3 residues short of the CDR3 end, and the missing part is taken from the germline J gene. Germline V gene lookup returns CDR1 SGHRS and CDR2 YFSETQ. The CDR3 loop spans 14 amino acids. The V end lost 0 bases, the J end lost 2 bases, and 8 bases lay between the germline ends.

Concerning this clone: With the read ending 3 residues before the CDR3 end, the germline J gene is used to fill in that end. The V gene is TRBV6-2 or TRBV6-3, the J gene TRBJ1-5, with D possibly being TRBD1 (6 bases). CDR3 size: 15 residues. Germline lookup yields CDR1 MNHEY and CDR2 SVGEGT. V dropped 2 bases and J dropped 3 bases, with 11 bases sitting between them. The CDR3 is CASSYAGAYNQPQHF. The CDR3 DNA, read in part, is TGTGCCAGCAGTTACGCAGGGGCCTACAATCAGCCC.

For this clone: The CDR3 is cut off 3 residues early in the read; its end comes from the germline J gene. This chain connects TRBV28 to TRBJ2-7; 13 nucleotides line up with TRBD2. V shed 7 bases, J shed 2 bases, and the junction held 2 bases outside the gene matches. Looked up from germline, CDR1 is MDHEN and CDR2 is SYDVKM. This CDR3 has 14 amino acids. CDR3 DNA, as far as it was read: TGTGCCAGCACCGGGACTAGCGGGACCTACGAG. Translating it yields CASTGTSGTYE. The full CDR3 sequence reads CASTGTSGTYEQYF.

Comments on this clone: The DNA ends 3 residues before the CDR3 does, and the rest of the CDR3 is filled in from the germline J gene. V and J are TRBV20-1 and TRBJ2-7; TRBD2 matches at 14 bases. The CDR3 length is 14 residues. J gave up 4 bases and V 6 bases, and 5 bases lay outside the gene matches. The germline CDR1 and CDR2 sequences are DFQATT and SNEGSKA (reference sequence). CDR3 DNA (partial): TGCAGTGCGGACCGGACTAGCGGGGGGTACGAG. Protein: CSADRTSGGYE. The CDR3 as a whole reads CSADRTSGGYEQYF.

Notes on this clone: The sequence runs out 3 residues before the end of the CDR3; the remainder is reconstructed from the germline J gene. The chain links TRBV6-2 or TRBV6-3 to TRBJ1-1, with D possibly being TRBD1 (6 bases). The CDR3 is 13 residues long. Per the germline V gene, CDR1 is MNHEY and CDR2 is SVGEGT. The DNA read from the CDR3 is TGTGCCAGCAGTTTTAACAGGGATCAACCA. This gives the protein CASSFNRDQP. The CDR3, in full, reads CASSFNRDQPAFF.

Of note for this clone: The CDR3 end lies 3 residues beyond the end of the read and is filled in from the germline J gene. The chain carries TRBV20-1 and TRBJ1-1; D uncertain. CDR1 and CDR2 from the germline V gene are DFQATT and SNEGSKA (reference sequence). The CDR3 length is 13 residues. V was cut by 6 bases and J by 1 base, with 12 bases left in between. CDR3 residues: CSARKARNTEAFF. The covered CDR3 bases are TGCAGTGCCCGAAAGGCAAGGAACACTGAA.

Regarding this clone: The read is 3 residues too short to cover the CDR3 end, so that end is filled in from the germline J gene. V and J are TRBV20-1 and TRBJ2-3; 7 nucleotides align to TRBD2. Trimming removed 5 bases from V and 0 bases from J; junction bases left unmatched: 14. The CDR3 extends over 17 amino acids. Germline CDR1 is DFQATT and CDR2 is SNEGSKA (reference sequence). The CDR3 spells CSAGGGGVLSSTDTQYF. CDR3 DNA, as far as it was read: TGCAGTGCTGGTGGGGGGGGAGTTCTTTCTAGCACAGATACG.

About this clone itself: From the germline J gene comes the end of the CDR3, since the read stops 3 residues before it. V and J are TRBV28 and TRBJ1-4; 9 bases align to TRBD1. The length of the CDR3 is 15 residues. V shed 6 bases, J shed 3 bases, and the junction held 5 bases outside the gene matches. In germline, CDR1 is MDHEN, CDR2 SYDVKM. The CDR3 loop reads CASRRGQGPNEKLFF. The DNA read from the CDR3 is TGTGCCAGCAGGCGGGGACAGGGCCCTAATGAAAAA.

The CDR3 bases that were read are TGTGCCAGCAGCTCCGGGCGGGGACAGACCTACGAG. It is translated as CASSSGRGQTYE. The whole CDR3 protein is CASSSGRGQTYEQYF. J is TRBJ2-7 and V is TRBV7-2; possible D gene TRBD1, 7 bases. The read terminates 3 residues before the CDR3 end, so the remaining end is supplied by the germline J gene. This CDR3 comprises 15 residues. V lost 4 bases and J 2 bases, leaving 15 bases between the germline ends. The V gene's germline CDR1 is SGHTA and CDR2 FQGNSA.